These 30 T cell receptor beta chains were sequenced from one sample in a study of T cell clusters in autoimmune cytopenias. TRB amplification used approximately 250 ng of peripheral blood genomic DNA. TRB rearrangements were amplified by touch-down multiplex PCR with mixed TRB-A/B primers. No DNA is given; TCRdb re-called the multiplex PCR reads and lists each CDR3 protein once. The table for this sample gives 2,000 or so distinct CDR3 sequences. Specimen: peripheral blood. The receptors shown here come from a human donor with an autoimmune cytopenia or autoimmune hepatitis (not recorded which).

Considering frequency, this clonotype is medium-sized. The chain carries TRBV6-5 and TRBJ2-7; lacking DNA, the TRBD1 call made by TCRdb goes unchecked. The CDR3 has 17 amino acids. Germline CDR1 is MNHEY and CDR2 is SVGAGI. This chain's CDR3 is CASSYYAGQGVTYEQYF.

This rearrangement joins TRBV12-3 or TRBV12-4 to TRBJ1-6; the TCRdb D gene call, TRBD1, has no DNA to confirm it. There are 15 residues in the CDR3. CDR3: CASSSIYRANSPLHF.

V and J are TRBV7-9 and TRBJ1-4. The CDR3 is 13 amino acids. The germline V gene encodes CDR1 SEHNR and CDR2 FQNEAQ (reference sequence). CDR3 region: CASSWLLSEKLFF.

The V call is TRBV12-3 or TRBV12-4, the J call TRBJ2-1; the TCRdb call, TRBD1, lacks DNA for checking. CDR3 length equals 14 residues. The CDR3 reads CASSLGFPMGEQFF.

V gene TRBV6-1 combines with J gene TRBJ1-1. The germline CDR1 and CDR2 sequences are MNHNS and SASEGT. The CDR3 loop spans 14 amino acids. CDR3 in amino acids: CASSAGTFHTEAFF.

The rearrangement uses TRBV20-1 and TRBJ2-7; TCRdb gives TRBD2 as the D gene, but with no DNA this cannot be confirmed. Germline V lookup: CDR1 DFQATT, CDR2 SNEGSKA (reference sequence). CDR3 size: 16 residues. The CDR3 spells CSARDTGPHPSYEQYF.

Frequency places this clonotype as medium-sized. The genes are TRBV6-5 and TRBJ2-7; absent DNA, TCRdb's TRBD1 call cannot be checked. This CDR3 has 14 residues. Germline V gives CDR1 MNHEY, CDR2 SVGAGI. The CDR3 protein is CASRLLRDTYEQYF.

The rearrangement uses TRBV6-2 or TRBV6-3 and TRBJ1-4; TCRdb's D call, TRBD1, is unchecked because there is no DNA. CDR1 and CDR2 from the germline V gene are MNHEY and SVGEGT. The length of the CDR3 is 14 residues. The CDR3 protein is CASSPTGAGEKLFF.

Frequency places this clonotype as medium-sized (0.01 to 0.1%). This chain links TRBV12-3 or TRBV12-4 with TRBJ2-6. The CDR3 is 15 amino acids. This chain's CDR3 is CASSLVSSGANVLTF.

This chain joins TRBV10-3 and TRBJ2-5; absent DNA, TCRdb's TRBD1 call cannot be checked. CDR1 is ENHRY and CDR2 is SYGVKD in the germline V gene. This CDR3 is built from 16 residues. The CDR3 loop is CAIRTVSGGQKETQYF.

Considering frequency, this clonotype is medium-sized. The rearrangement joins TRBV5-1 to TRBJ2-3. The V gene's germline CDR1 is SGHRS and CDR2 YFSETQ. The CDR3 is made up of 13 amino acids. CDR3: CASSLNDADTQYF. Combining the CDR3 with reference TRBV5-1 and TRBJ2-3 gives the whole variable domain KAGVTQTPRYLIKTRGQQVTLSCSPISGHRSVSWYQQTPGQGLQFLFEYFSETQRNKGNFPGRFSGRQFSNSRSEMNVSTLELGDSALYLCASSLNDADTQYFGPGTRLTVL.

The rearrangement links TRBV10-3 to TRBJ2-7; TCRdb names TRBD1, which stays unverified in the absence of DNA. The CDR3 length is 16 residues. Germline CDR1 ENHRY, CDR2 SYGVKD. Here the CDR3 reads CAISEVPPPGYDEQYF.

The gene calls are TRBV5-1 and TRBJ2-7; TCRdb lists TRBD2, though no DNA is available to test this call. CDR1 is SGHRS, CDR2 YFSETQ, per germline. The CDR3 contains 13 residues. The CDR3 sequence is CASSWGLADEQYF.

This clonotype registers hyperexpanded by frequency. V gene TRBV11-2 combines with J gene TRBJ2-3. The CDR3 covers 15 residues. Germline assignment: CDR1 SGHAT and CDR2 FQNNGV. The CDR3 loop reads CASSLAGRWIHTQYF.

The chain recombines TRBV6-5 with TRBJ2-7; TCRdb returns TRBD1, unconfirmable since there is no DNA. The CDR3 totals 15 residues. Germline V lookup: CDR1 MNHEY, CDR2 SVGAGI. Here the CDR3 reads CASSYSQGGPYEQYF.

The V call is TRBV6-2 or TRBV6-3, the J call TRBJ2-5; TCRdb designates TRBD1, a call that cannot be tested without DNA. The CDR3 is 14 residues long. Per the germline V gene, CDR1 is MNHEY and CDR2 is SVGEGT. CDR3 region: CASSYFQGGETQYF.

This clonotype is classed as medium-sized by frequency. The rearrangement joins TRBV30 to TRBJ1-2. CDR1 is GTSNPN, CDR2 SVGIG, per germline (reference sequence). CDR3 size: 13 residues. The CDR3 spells CAWSLTANYGYTF.

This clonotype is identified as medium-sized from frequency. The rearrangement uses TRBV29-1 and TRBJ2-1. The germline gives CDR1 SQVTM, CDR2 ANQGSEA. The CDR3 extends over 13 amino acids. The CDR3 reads CSVGYYSYNEQFF.

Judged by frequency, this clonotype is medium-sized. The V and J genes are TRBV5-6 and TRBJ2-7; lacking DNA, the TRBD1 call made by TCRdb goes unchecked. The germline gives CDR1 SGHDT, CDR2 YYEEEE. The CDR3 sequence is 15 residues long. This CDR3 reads CASLQGTGPSYEQYF.

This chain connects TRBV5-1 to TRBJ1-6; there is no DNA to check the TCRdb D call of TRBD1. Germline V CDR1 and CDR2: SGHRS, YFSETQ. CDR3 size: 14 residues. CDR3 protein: CASSVQGDGSPLHF.

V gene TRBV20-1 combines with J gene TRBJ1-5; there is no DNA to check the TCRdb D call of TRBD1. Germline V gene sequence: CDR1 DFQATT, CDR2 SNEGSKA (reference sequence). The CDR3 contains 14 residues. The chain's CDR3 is CSAEGTTVNQPQHF.

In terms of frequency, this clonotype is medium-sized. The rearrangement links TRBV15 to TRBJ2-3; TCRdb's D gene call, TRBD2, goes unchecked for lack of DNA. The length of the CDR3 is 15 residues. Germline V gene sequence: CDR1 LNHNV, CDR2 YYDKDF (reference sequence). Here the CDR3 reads CATSVDSGSKDTQYF.

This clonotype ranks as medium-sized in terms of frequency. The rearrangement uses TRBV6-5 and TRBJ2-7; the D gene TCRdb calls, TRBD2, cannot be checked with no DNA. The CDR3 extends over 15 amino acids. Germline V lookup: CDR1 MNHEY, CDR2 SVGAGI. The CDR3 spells CASRPTGTSGYEQYF.

The CDR3 loop is CSAGQGSNYEQYF. The chain has TRBV20-1 and TRBJ2-5; TCRdb lists TRBD1, though no DNA is available to test this call. Germline V lookup: CDR1 DFQATT, CDR2 SNEGSKA (reference sequence). This CDR3 region has 13 residues.

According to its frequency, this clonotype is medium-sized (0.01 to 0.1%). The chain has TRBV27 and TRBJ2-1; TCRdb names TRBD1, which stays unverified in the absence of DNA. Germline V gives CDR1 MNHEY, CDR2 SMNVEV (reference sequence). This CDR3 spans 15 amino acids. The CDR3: CAAIPEGQGLNEQFF.

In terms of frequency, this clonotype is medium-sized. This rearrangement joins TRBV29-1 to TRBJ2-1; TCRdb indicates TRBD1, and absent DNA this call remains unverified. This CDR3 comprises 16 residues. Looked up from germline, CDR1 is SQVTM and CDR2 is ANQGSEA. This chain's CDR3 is CSVDTRTGVGGNEQFF.

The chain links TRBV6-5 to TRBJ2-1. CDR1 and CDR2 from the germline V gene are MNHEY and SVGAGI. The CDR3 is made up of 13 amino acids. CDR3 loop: CASHSVSGREQYF.

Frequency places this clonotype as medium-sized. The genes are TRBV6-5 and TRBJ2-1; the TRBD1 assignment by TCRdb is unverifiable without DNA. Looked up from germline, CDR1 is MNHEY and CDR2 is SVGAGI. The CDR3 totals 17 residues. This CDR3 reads CASSYSIALQGGNEQFF.

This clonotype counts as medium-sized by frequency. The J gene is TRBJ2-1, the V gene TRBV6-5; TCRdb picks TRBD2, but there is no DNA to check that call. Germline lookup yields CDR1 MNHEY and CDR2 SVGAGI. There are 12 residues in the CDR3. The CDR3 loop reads CASSRLPGNQFF.

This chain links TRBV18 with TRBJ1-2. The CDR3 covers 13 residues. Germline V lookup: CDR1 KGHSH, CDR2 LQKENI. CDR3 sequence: CASSLQGEYGYTF.